A single sample gave rise to the 8 T cell receptor beta chains below, sequenced in a study of blood T cell repertoires in COVID-19. Profiling relied on immunoSEQ multiplex PCR, and the TCRdb table lists in-frame clones only, not all of them. The profile covers 210,000 or so clones, with around 88% appearing a single time and less than 3.5% taken by the ten largest. Material: peripheral blood. The receptors derive from a man aged 50 or older with active or convalescent COVID-19.

V and J are TRBV20-1 and TRBJ2-5, with D perhaps TRBD2 (5 bases). The germline V gene has CDR1 DFQATT and CDR2 SNEGSKA (reference sequence). V lost 3 bases, J lost 5 bases, and 19 bases lay in between. The CDR3 totals 15 residues. Here the CDR3 reads CSASVATRPGETQYF. The CDR3 DNA reads as TGCAGTGCTAGTGTGGCCACGCGGCCGGGGGAGACCCAGTACTTC.

The table lists this clone with a count of one. This chain uses TRBV11-3 with TRBJ2-1; D is unresolved. The CDR3 is 13 amino acids. Germline CDR1 and CDR2: SGHNT and YENEEA. Trimming stripped 0 bases from V and 4 bases from J, with 4 bases between. The CDR3 loop reads CASSLDSYNEQFF. In nucleotides, the CDR3 is TGTGCCAGCAGCTTAGACAGTTACAATGAGCAGTTCTTC.

The genes are TRBV5-1 and TRBJ2-3; D is undetermined. Germline assignment: CDR1 SGHRS and CDR2 YFSETQ. The CDR3 spans 13 residues. V shed 4 bases and J shed 5 bases, with 11 bases lying between them. The CDR3 protein is CASSKPPGDTQYF. In DNA, the CDR3 is TGCGCCAGCAGCAAACCCCCGGGAGATACGCAGTATTTT.

This clone appeared a single time. The rearrangement links TRBV6-5 to TRBJ2-4; 9 bases agree with TRBD1. From germline, CDR1 is MNHEY and CDR2 SVGAGI. V shed 5 bases and J 9 bases; nucleotides not matched to a gene: 5. The length of the CDR3 is 13 residues. CDR3: CASSTGGASIQYF. CDR3 sequence (DNA): TGTGCCAGCAGTACAGGGGGCGCGAGCATTCAGTACTTC.

The V and J genes are TRBV19 and TRBJ2-7; a weak D match, TRBD1 (8 bases). V lost 6 bases and J lost 6, with 21 bases in between. There are 15 residues in the CDR3. The germline gives CDR1 LNHDA, CDR2 SQIVND (reference sequence). The CDR3 coding sequence is TGTGCCAGTAGCCCTCTCGACAGGGGAGGGTCCGAGCAGTACTTC. It yields the protein CASSPLDRGGSEQYF.

This sequence joins TRBV11-2 and TRBJ1-5; the match to TRBD1 covers 8 bases. Trimming cost V 5 bases and J 2 bases; bases outside gene matches: 2. The CDR3 is 14 residues long. Germline V lookup: CDR1 SGHAT, CDR2 FQNNGV. The CDR3 DNA follows: TGTGCCAGCAGCATGACAGGGGGCAATCAGCCCCAGCATTTT. This gives the protein CASSMTGGNQPQHF.

J is TRBJ2-2 and V is TRBV5-1, with 7 positions matching TRBD1. CDR1 is SGHRS, CDR2 YFSETQ, per germline. J was trimmed by 0 bases and V by 4 bases; bases with no gene match: 9. CDR3 size: 17 residues. The CDR3 nucleotides read TGCGCCAGCAGCCGGGACAGCCATTCACCGAACACCGGGGAGCTGTTTTTT. It translates to CASSRDSHSPNTGELFF. Combining the CDR3 with reference TRBV5-1 and TRBJ2-2 gives the whole variable domain KAGVTQTPRYLIKTRGQQVTLSCSPISGHRSVSWYQQTPGQGLQFLFEYFSETQRNKGNFPGRFSGRQFSNSRSEMNVSTLELGDSALYLCASSRDSHSPNTGELFFGEGSRLTVL.

The J gene is TRBJ1-1, the V gene TRBV28; 7 nucleotides match TRBD1. The V and J ends lost 5 bases and 10 bases, in that order; junction bases with no gene match: 10. CDR3 size: 13 residues. In germline, CDR1 is MDHEN, CDR2 SYDVKM. As DNA, the CDR3 is TGTGCCAGCAGTCCCCACCAGGGGGGTCGAGCTTTCTTT. It yields the protein CASSPHQGGRAFF.